This TCR beta chain came from a study of Tregs in tolerant kidney transplant recipients. TCRdb keeps only in-frame clones here, not all; method: immunoSEQ multiplex PCR. The table records around 6,000 clones, around 87% of them present only once. Concerning this clone: Its antigen is still unknown.

This CDR3 spans 15 amino acids. Germline CDR1 SGHTA, CDR2 FQGNSA. V lost 5 bases, J lost 4 bases, and 17 bases lay in between. Findings of the study overall: In tolerant patients, donor-specific Tregs outgrew total Tregs, suggesting antigen-driven expansion.

The sequence was obtained from a human patient who received a combined kidney and bone marrow transplant. The material was Tregs from blood cultured with allogeneic cells, obtained before the transplant. The V and J genes are TRBV7-2 and TRBJ1-2; TRBD1 might be the D (6 bases). The CDR3 sequence: CASSARTGSAYGYTF. The CDR3 DNA sequence: TGTGCCAGCAGCGCTCGTACAGGGTCTGCCTATGGCTACACCTTC.